What follows are 32 T cell receptor delta chains derived from one specimen sequenced in a study of γδ T cells in repeated Plasmodium falciparum infection. Vgamma9/Vdelta2+ and Vdelta2-negative gammadelta T cells were flow-sorted from PBMC for bulk sequencing. TCRdb re-called the multiplex PCR reads with CATT. The repertoire holds around 50,000 delta-chain clones, around 1.6% seen once, with around 8.6% in the top ten. Sequenced sample: gamma-delta T cells from blood. The receptors shown here come from a pool of human donors (malaria-infected and uninfected, not separated).

This clone was observed many times. TCRdb attributes to this sequence the protein of a much larger clone, which differs from the DNA translation at residue 12; a read error is likely, and the protein displayed is translated from the DNA. The chain uses TRDV1 and TRDJ1; D not resolved. Matching the DNA to germline supplied the J gene, which TCRdb does not give. There are 17 residues in the CDR3. The V end lost 4 bases, the J end lost 3 bases, and 21 bases lay between the germline ends. Germline V lookup: CDR1 TSWWSYY, CDR2 QGS. The CDR3 region has the DNA TGTGCTCTTGGGGCCCATCGGTCTACTTATGGCGCCGATAAACTCATCTTT. Amino acids: CALGAHRSTYGADKLIF.

This clone showed up many times. The TCRdb protein, from a much larger clone, departs from this DNA's translation at residue 7, likely by read error; the protein shown derives from the DNA. The chain is built from TRDV1 and TRDJ1; 9 bases agree with TRDD3. The CDR3 runs to 20 residues. Trimming at V came to 2 bases and at J to 4 bases, leaving 20 bases not matched to a gene. Germline lookup yields CDR1 TSWWSYY and CDR2 QGS. The CDR3: CALGEGEPLRPGDTVDKLIF. The CDR3 bases are TGTGCTCTTGGGGAAGGAGAGCCTTTACGTCCGGGGGATACAGTCGATAAACTCATCTTT.

The table lists this clone with a few counts. TCRdb's protein for this DNA is that of a much larger clone and differs from the translation at residue 18, likely a read error; the protein shown is the DNA translation. J is TRDJ1 and V is TRDV2; TRDD3 matches 8 bases. No J gene was available from TCRdb, and it was assigned here by a germline match of the DNA. Germline V gives CDR1 GEAIGNYY, CDR2 EKD. Unmatched junction bases numbered 32, after V lost 3 bases and J lost 3 bases. The CDR3 has 23 amino acids. The CDR3 DNA reads as TGTGCCTGTGACTCTGAGGGGGATAAAAGAGAGGTTTTGGGATCTAGTCGTGCCGATAAACTCATCTTT. Translated: CACDSEGDKREVLGSSRADKLIF.

V gene assignment gives TRDV1, but the J gene was left uncalled; TRDD3 reflects the table's D call only, with no check against the DNA. Per germline, CDR1 TSWWSYY and CDR2 QGS. The CDR3 has 16 residues. CDR3 bases: TGTGCTCTTGGGGGATCCTTCCCTACCTTACTGGGGGTATATACCTTC. This gives the protein CALGGSFPTLLGVYTF.

In its sample, this clone was seen many times. A far larger clone lies a single base away; this is likely a read error. The sample has other DNA sequences that encode this CDR3 too. The rearrangement joins TRDV1 to TRDJ1; D ambiguous. Germline CDR1 reads TSWWSYY; CDR2 reads QGS. CDR3 size: 16 residues. Trimming left V 2 bases short and J 2 bases short, with 15 bases between. CDR3 protein: CALGEEEISLTDKLIF. CDR3 DNA sequence: TGTGCTCTTGGGGAAGAAGAGATCTCTCTTACCGATAAACTCATCTTT.

This clone was found many times. The chain combines TRDV1 with TRDJ1; tentative D call: TRDD3 (5 bases). Matching the DNA to germline supplied the J gene, which TCRdb does not give. Germline CDR1 is TSWWSYY and CDR2 is QGS. The V and J ends lost 5 bases and 0 bases respectively, with 13 bases between them. CDR3 length: 15 amino acids. Written as DNA, the CDR3 is TGTGCTCTTGGGTTGACAGGGATGTACACCGATAAACTCATCTTT. Its protein is CALGLTGMYTDKLIF.

As to this clone: A far larger clone is only one base removed, so a read error is likely. The same CDR3 is also encoded by other DNA sequences in this sample. V usage is TRDV1 and J usage is TRDJ3, with 7 bases matching TRDD3. In the absence of a J gene in TCRdb, the DNA was matched to germline to assign it here. The germline V gene encodes CDR1 TSWWSYY and CDR2 QGS. This CDR3 region has 25 residues. Written as DNA, the CDR3 is TGTGCTCTCGGGGAACTGCCCCTAGGGTTCACCTCTACTGGGGCAAGCTCCTGGGACACCCGACAGATGTTTTTC. Amino acids: CALGELPLGFTSTGASSWDTRQMFF.

As for this clone: A read error likely explains why the TCRdb protein, taken from a much larger clone, differs from this DNA's translation at residue 13; the protein shown is translated from the DNA. Called V gene: TRDV1; the J gene was not called; the D call in the table, TRDD3, was not verified against the DNA. The CDR3 sequence is 16 residues long. CDR1 and CDR2 from the germline V gene are TSWWSYY and QGS. CDR3 in amino acids: CALGEKFQRDGGNLIF. Written as DNA, the CDR3 is TGTGCTCTTGGGGAAAAGTTTCAACGGGACGGTGGGAATCTCATCTTT.

This clone was detected ten times or more. Possible read error: a much larger clone is one base away. The V call is TRDV1, the J call TRDJ1; TRDD2 or TRDD3 may be the D gene (7 bases each). The ends were cut back, 4 bases at V and 7 bases at J, with 43 bases in the middle. Germline V gene lookup returns CDR1 TSWWSYY and CDR2 QGS. CDR3 length equals 23 residues. The CDR3 sequence is CALGAPFPTNYPLDWGPNTKLIF. In DNA, the CDR3 is TGTGCTCTTGGGGCCCCGTTTCCTACTAACTACCCTCTTGACTGGGGACCAAACACTAAACTCATCTTT.

Notes on this clone: This likely stems from a read error, as it lies one base from a far larger clone. This sample also contains other DNA sequences that code for the same CDR3. The genes are TRDV1 and TRDJ1, with D possibly matching TRDD3 (7 bases). TCRdb does not report a J gene; here it was assigned by matching the DNA to germline references. Trimming shortened V by 3 bases and J by 1 base, and 42 bases separated the two germline ends. The CDR3 is made up of 25 amino acids. Germline V gene sequence: CDR1 TSWWSYY, CDR2 QGS. Written as DNA, the CDR3 is TGTGCTCTTGGGGACAGAGGGGTTTGGTCCTTCCCACTGGGGCAAGGGGTTCCACGCACCGATAAACTCATCTTT. This translates into CALGDRGVWSFPLGQGVPRTDKLIF.

This clone was seen only a few times. Since a much larger clone is just one base distant, this may be a read error. Other DNA sequences in the same sample also yield this CDR3. The chain employs TRDV1 and TRDJ1; 11 bases align to TRDD3. The CDR3 runs to 23 residues. Germline V lookup: CDR1 TSWWSYY, CDR2 QGS. V was pared by 0 bases and J by 4 bases, with 25 bases of the junction left unmatched. CDR3 amino acids: CALGELTSPRFRYWGIIGDKLIF. For the CDR3, the DNA is TGTGCTCTTGGGGAACTCACCTCCCCCCGTTTTAGGTACTGGGGGATAATCGGCGATAAACTCATCTTT.

Notes on this clone: TCRdb shows a much larger clone's protein in place of this DNA's translation, and the two differ at residue 10, likely through a read error; the protein shown is translated from the DNA. CDR3 residues: CALGSPEGRRTDKLIF. For the CDR3, the DNA is TGTGCTCTTGGGTCCCCCGAGGGAAGGCGGACCGATAAACTCATCTTT. This chain joins TRDV1 and TRDJ1; D gene unclear. TCRdb leaves out the J gene; it was filled in here by matching the DNA to germline. The CDR3 totals 16 residues. V lost 5 bases to trimming and J lost 2 bases, with 18 bases between them. Germline-derived CDR1 and CDR2 are TSWWSYY and QGS.

Regarding this clone: TCRdb's entry gives the protein of a much larger clone, which mismatches this DNA's translation at residue 12, likely from a read error; the protein reported here is translated from the DNA. No J gene was named, though the V gene is TRDV1; TRDD3 is the table's D call and was not checked against the DNA. The germline CDR1 and CDR2 sequences are TSWWSYY and QGS. CDR3 length: 13 amino acids. CDR3 nucleotide sequence: TGTGCTCTGAAGCCGGGGATTGGCGATAAACTCACCTTT. Its translation is CALKPGIGDKLTF.

This clone was recorded a few times. This likely came from a read error, as a far larger clone is one base away. The sample carries other DNA sequences with the same CDR3. The chain joins TRDV1 to TRDJ1; 12 bases are shared with TRDD3. CDR1 and CDR2 from the germline V gene are TSWWSYY and QGS. This CDR3 has 21 residues. The CDR3 protein is CALGVPNWGIPSVGYTDKLIF. CDR3 bases: TGTGCTCTCGGGGTCCCTAACTGGGGGATACCCTCCGTCGGGTACACCGATAAACTCATCTTT.

This clone has a count of ten or more. The chain employs TRDV1 and TRDJ2; 7 positions match TRDD2. Germline loops: CDR1 TSWWSYY, CDR2 QGS. The CDR3 runs to 18 residues. The ends lost 1 base at V and 5 bases at J; junction bases unmatched: 13. CDR3 amino acids: CALGEQVPTISVTAQLFF. DNA for the CDR3: TGTGCTCTTGGGGAACAGGTTCCTACTATATCCGTTACAGCACAACTCTTCTTT.

As to this clone: This likely reflects a read error, since a far larger clone is one base away. Distinct nucleotide sequences in the sample also encode this CDR3. The chain recombines TRDV2 with TRDJ1, with a tentative D call TRDD3 (5 bases). TCRdb is silent on the J gene; assignment here came from matching the DNA to germline. Trimming stripped 7 bases from V and 0 bases from J, with 32 bases between. This CDR3 region has 20 residues. Germline V lookup: CDR1 GEAIGNYY, CDR2 EKD. The CDR3 nucleotides read TGTGCCTGCCACAAGAGAGTCCGTGGGGACCGACCAGGGTACACCGATAAACTCATCTTT. It codes for CACHKRVRGDRPGYTDKLIF.

This clone has ten or more counts. Only one base separates this from a far larger clonotype, so it likely reflects a read error. The sample contains more than one DNA sequence encoding this CDR3. The chain uses TRDV2 and TRDJ1; tentatively, D is TRDD3 (6 bases). TCRdb leaves out the J gene; it was filled in here by matching the DNA to germline. V was trimmed by 0 bases and J by 0 bases, leaving 22 bases between them. This CDR3 spans 19 amino acids. Germline CDR1 GEAIGNYY, CDR2 EKD. The CDR3 DNA follows: TGTGCCTGTGACACCGTGAATGGGGGGTACGCGACGTACACCGATAAACTCATCTTT. Residues: CACDTVNGGYATYTDKLIF.

A note on this clone: A far larger clone lies a single base away; this is likely a read error. The same CDR3 can be traced to other DNA sequences in this sample. The chain links TRDV1 to TRDJ1, with D unresolved. The CDR3 extends over 19 amino acids. Germline-derived CDR1 and CDR2 are TSWWSYY and QGS. CDR3 DNA sequence: TGTGCTCTTGGGGAATTCCGCCCTAGATGGGTTCGGTACACCGATAAGCTCATCTTT. It translates to CALGEFRPRWVRYTDKLIF.

Concerning this clone itself: TCRdb lists the protein of a much larger clone for this DNA, which differs at residue 9, so this is likely a read error; the protein given here is translated from the DNA itself. The J gene is TRDJ1, the V gene TRDV1, with TRDD3 matching 11 bases. Because TCRdb records no J gene, it was assigned here through a match of the DNA to germline. Losses at the gene ends were 0 bases for V and 1 base for J; bases not matched to a gene: 31. CDR1 and CDR2 (germline): TSWWSYY, QGS. The CDR3 runs to 26 residues. As DNA, the CDR3 is TGTGCTCTTGGGGAACTGGTCCCAGTCCTCCTCTTACTGGGGGATAATGAGGGTGCGGGCACCGATAAACTCATCTTT. Translated, it gives CALGELVPVLLLLGDNEGAGTDKLIF.

Notes on this clone: The mismatch at residue 19 between this DNA's translation and the TCRdb protein of a much larger clone likely reflects a read error; the protein shown is translated from the DNA. The chain carries TRDV1 and TRDJ1; weak D call: TRDD3 (6 bases). Matching the DNA to germline supplied the J gene, which TCRdb does not give. This CDR3 spans 24 amino acids. Germline values: CDR1 TSWWSYY, CDR2 QGS. V dropped 1 base and J dropped 4 bases, with 40 bases sitting between them. The CDR3 loop is CALGERSHVRGGLGQFPYNDKLIF. For the CDR3, the DNA is TGTGCTCTTGGGGAACGCTCCCACGTCAGGGGTGGGCTGGGGCAATTTCCCTACAACGATAAACTCATCTTT.

As to this clone: The likely explanation is a read error, given a far larger clone one base away. In the same sample, other DNA sequences code for this CDR3. The chain is built from TRDV1 and TRDJ1; 12 nucleotides align to TRDD3. The J gene is not listed in TCRdb, so it was assigned here from a DNA match to germline. The CDR3 totals 18 residues. Germline CDR1 reads TSWWSYY; CDR2 reads QGS. The DNA of the CDR3 is TGCGCTCTTGGGGAAACTAGGACTGGGGGATACCTATCGACAAAACTCATCTTT. It translates to CALGETRTGGYLSTKLIF.

Only a few counts were recorded for this clone. The translation of this DNA and the TCRdb protein of a much larger clone differ at residue 24, probably owing to a read error; the protein shown here is translated from the DNA. V gene assignment gives TRDV1, but the J gene was left uncalled; the D call TRDD3 from the table was never checked on the DNA. Germline CDR1 is TSWWSYY and CDR2 is QGS. The CDR3 contains 26 residues. The DNA for the CDR3 is TGTGCTCTTGGGGAACGATCCTTCCCAAAGACCCAAGTGTTACTGGGGGAATGTCGAGCGAACGATAAACCCATCTTT. Protein product: CALGERSFPKTQVLLGECRANDKPIF.

Remarks on this clone: TCRdb records a much larger clone's protein for this DNA, with a difference at residue 10 that likely arises from a read error; the protein given is the translation of the DNA. A V gene of TRDV1 was called, but no J gene was assigned; whether TRDD3, the table's D call, matches the DNA was not checked. Germline V gene data show CDR1 as TSWWSYY and CDR2 as QGS. The CDR3 is 15 residues long. CDR3 bases: TGTGCTCTTGGGGAAATTCCTCACAGGGCGGATCACCTCATCTTT. This gives the protein CALGEIPHRADHLIF.

This clone was seen only a few times. TCRdb attributes to this sequence the protein of a much larger clone, which differs from the DNA translation at residue 4; a read error is likely, and the protein displayed is translated from the DNA. V and J are TRDV1 and TRDJ1; tentative D call: TRDD2 (7 bases). Here the J gene came from matching the DNA to germline, since TCRdb omits it. CDR1 TSWWSYY and CDR2 QGS come from the germline V gene. V was clipped by 7 bases and J by 4 bases, with 37 bases between them. The CDR3 length is 21 residues. As DNA, the CDR3 is TGTGCTCTTGTGGAGGTATTCCTACCCTCAACGCTGGGGATCAATAGCGATAAACTCATCTTT. Protein sequence: CALVEVFLPSTLGINSDKLIF.

As regards this clone: A far more abundant clone sits one base away, making this likely a read error. This sample also contains other DNA sequences that code for the same CDR3. This chain uses TRDV1 with TRDJ1, with 8 bases identical to TRDD3. Here the J gene came from matching the DNA to germline, since TCRdb omits it. The CDR3 is made up of 18 amino acids. CDR1 is TSWWSYY and CDR2 is QGS in the germline V gene. As DNA, the CDR3 is TGTGCTCTTGGGGAAAAGGAGGTAGGGATACGAAGGACCGACAAACTCATCTTT. Amino acid sequence: CALGEKEVGIRRTDKLIF.

Points on this clone: TCRdb records a much larger clone's protein for this DNA, with a difference at residue 16 that likely arises from a read error; the protein given is the translation of the DNA. The chain carries TRDV1 and TRDJ2; 9 positions agree with TRDD3. Looked up from germline, CDR1 is TSWWSYY and CDR2 is QGS. The length of the CDR3 is 21 residues. This chain's CDR3 is CALGELLADWGRSPLAAQLFF. The CDR3, as DNA: TGTGCTCTTGGGGAACTCCTTGCCGACTGGGGGAGATCCCCTTTGGCAGCACAACTCTTCTTT.

About this clone: TCRdb's protein, taken from a much larger clone, differs from this DNA's translation at residue 5, likely owing to a read error; the protein displayed comes from the DNA. This rearrangement joins TRDV1 to TRDJ1; 7 nucleotides match TRDD3. After removal of 4 bases from V and 3 bases from J, the junction contained 35 bases not matched to a gene. There are 24 residues in the CDR3. CDR1 TSWWSYY and CDR2 QGS come from the germline V gene. CDR3 residues: CALGGRDPPRNWGTLRIFSDKLIF. CDR3 DNA sequence: TGTGCTCTTGGGGGACGAGATCCTCCTAGGAATTGGGGGACCCTCCGCATATTCTCCGATAAACTCATCTTT.

Ten or more counts support this clone. The chain carries TRDV1 and TRDJ1; D perhaps matches TRDD1 (5 bases). The germline V gene has CDR1 TSWWSYY and CDR2 QGS. Trimming pared 1 base from V and 2 bases from J, leaving 14 bases between. CDR3 size: 16 residues. The CDR3 region has the DNA TGTGCTCTTGGGGAACATGAGGGAATAGGGACCGATAAACTCATCTTT. Residues: CALGEHEGIGTDKLIF.

This clone was recorded many times. The chain is built from TRDV1 and TRDJ1; TRDD3 is a possible D gene (5 bases). The ends were cut back, 3 bases at V and 0 bases at J, with 26 bases in the middle. Looked up from germline, CDR1 is TSWWSYY and CDR2 is QGS. CDR3 size: 20 residues. The chain's CDR3 is CALGEPTRLLLGGYTDKLIF. In DNA, the CDR3 is TGTGCTCTTGGGGAGCCCACGAGACTTCTGCTGGGAGGGTACACCGATAAACTCATCTTT.

This clone has more than one count but fewer than ten. The amino acid sequence in TCRdb belongs to a much larger clone and departs from this DNA's translation at residue 7, likely a sequencing read error; the sequence shown is translated from the DNA. The chain uses TRDV1 and TRDJ1, with D unclear. TCRdb is silent on the J gene; assignment here came from matching the DNA to germline. The CDR3 is made up of 17 amino acids. The germline V gene has CDR1 TSWWSYY and CDR2 QGS. Trimming removed 2 bases at V and 0 bases at J, with 16 bases between. The CDR3 coding sequence is TGTGCTCTTGGGGAAGGTCTCCTCCAGACCTACACCGATAAACTCATCTTT. This codes for CALGEGLLQTYTDKLIF.

This clone came up a few times. This likely came from a read error, as a far larger clone is one base away. This same CDR3 is encoded by further DNA sequences in the sample. The chain has TRDV1 and TRDJ1; TRDD3 matches 13 bases. V was pared by 3 bases and J by 0 bases, with 16 bases of the junction left unmatched. The germline CDR1 and CDR2 sequences are TSWWSYY and QGS. CDR3 length: 21 residues. CDR3 amino acids: CALGDLDGTGGYVIYTDKLIF. CDR3 DNA sequence: TGTGCTCTTGGGGATCTGGACGGTACTGGGGGATACGTTATATACACCGATAAACTCATCTTT.

Remarks on this clone: The TCRdb protein comes from a much larger clone and disagrees with this DNA's translation at residue 15, likely due to a read error; the protein given here is derived from the DNA. For the V gene the call is TRDV3; the J gene has no call; the DNA was not used to check the table's D call, TRDD3. CDR1 TVYSNPD and CDR2 GDNSRS come from the germline V gene (reference sequence). The CDR3 covers 16 residues. The CDR3 loop is CASAVVGDPGTDKLTF. In nucleotides, the CDR3 is TGTGCCTCGGCAGTGGTGGGGGATCCGGGCACCGATAAACTCACCTTT.